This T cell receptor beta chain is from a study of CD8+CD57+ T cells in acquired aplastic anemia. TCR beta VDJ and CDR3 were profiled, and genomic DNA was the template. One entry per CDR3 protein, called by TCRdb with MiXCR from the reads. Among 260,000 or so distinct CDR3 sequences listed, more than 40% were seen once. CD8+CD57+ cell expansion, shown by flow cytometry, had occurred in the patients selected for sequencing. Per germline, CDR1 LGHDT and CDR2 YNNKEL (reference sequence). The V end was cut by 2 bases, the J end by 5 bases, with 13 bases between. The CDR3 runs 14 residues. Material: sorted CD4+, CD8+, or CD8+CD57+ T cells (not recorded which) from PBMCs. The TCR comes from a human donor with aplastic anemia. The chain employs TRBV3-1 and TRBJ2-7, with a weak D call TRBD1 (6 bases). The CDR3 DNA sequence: TGTGCCAGCAGCCAAAGGTACAGGGCAGACGAGCAGTACTTC. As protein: CASSQRYRADEQYF.